This record looks at one T cell receptor (beta chain) sequence and its context. This sample was included in a study of T cell changes during pregnancy in multiple sclerosis. The germline V gene has CDR1 SNHLY and CDR2 FYNNEI. Trimming took off 3 bases at V and 0 bases at J, with 16 bases between the two ends. The CDR3 runs to 17 residues. Profiled with immunoSEQ multiplex PCR; TCRdb holds only in-frame clones, not every one. The table lists 20,000 to 25,000 clones, about 82% of them singletons. Sequencing used CD8+ T cells from peripheral blood mononuclear cells, obtained in the first trimester of pregnancy. The chain employs TRBV2 and TRBJ2-3, with D possibly matching TRBD2 (5 bases). The clonotype was recovered from a female donor in good health, enrolled as a control in a pregnancy study. CDR3 in DNA: TGTGCCAGCAGTGAGGAACGAGCGGACCCTAGCACAGATACGCAGTATTTT. Translation: CASSEERADPSTDTQYF. The whole variable domain, remainder taken from reference TRBV2 and TRBJ2-3, is EPEVTQTPSHQVTQMGQEVILRCVPISNHLYFYWYRQILGQKVEFLVSFYNNEISEKSEIFDDQFSVERPDGSNFTLKIRSTKLEDSAMYFCASSEERADPSTDTQYFGPGTRLTVL.